This TCR beta chain was retrieved from a study of cytomegalovirus exposure and HLA in healthy donors. This PCR relied on a set of 60 Vbeta primers and 13 Jbeta primers. Assay used: immunoSEQ multiplex PCR; TCRdb lists only in-frame clones, some missing. The table records about 210,000 clones, around 80% of them present only once. The receptor comes from a boy younger than 18 in good health and CMV-seronegative. Material: PBMCs.

CDR3 coding DNA: TGTGCCAGTAAGCGGGGGGCAGAAGAGACCCAGTACTTC. Its translation: CASKRGAEETQYF. The chain recombines TRBV6-1 with TRBJ2-5, with 9 bases matching TRBD2. The germline CDR1 and CDR2 sequences are MNHNS and SASEGT. The CDR3 has 13 amino acids. Trimming took 9 bases from V and 3 from J; bases not matched to a gene: 5.